This T cell receptor beta chain stems from a study of T cell responses to AZD1222 COVID-19 vaccine listed by TCRdb under 2021. For the wider study: A total of about 230 trial participants underwent TCR sequencing, of whom some 210 received two doses of AZD1222 and about 25 received two doses of the MenACWY control vaccine. Trial participants were enrolled by age into subgroups of 18-55, 56-69 and 70-plus years, and roughly 150, 30 and 60 TCR-sequenced participants, respectively, were included in these subgroups.

The CDR3 regions of human TCRbeta chains were subjected to immunosequencing. The original methods were these. Repertoire TCRs were matched against a reference library of SARS-CoV-2-specific TCRs generated with the MIRA antigen-specificity platform. Breadth was defined as the fraction of unique TCRs that were SARS-CoV-2-associated, and depth was defined as the fraction of total T cells that were SARS-CoV-2-associated. Each spike-specific TCR was assigned to its reactive spike region and to a CD4 or CD8 class using the MIRA data. Log10-transformed breadth and depth values were compared by one-way ANOVA with Sidak's multiple comparisons tests. The source is immuneACCESS, and TCRdb retained only in-frame sequences with V and J called. Part of the clones is not carried over; for the studies checked, unresolved V genes explain less than half of this, and the remainder is unexplained. D and trimming come from the DNA, and the V and J calls and clone size come from that table. The sample table records about 86,000 clones; around 88% of these occur just once. The ten most abundant clones make up about a tenth of the sample.

With regard to this clone: This receptor's antigen is unknown. No qualities accompany the bases; no much larger clone lies one base away.

Trimming takes 0 bases from V and 5 bases from J, and the germline ends sit 8 bases apart. From the cysteine up to the phenylalanine, the CDR3 has a length of 14 residues. CDR3 DNA is the only sequence kept; it has 42 bases, read in frame from the first base. Sequences SGHTA (CDR1) and FQGNSA (CDR2) are obtained from the germline V gene. The time point tag for this specimen amounts to: baseline before first vaccination. The treatment or condition label, read with the paper, signifies: meningococcal conjugate vaccine given as trial control. Vaccinee samples came from UK trials COV001 and COV002, including a single-blind randomized controlled phase 2/3 trial of AZD1222 (ChAdOx1 nCoV-19) in healthy adults. For TCRbeta chain sequencing, PBMC samples from trial participants were taken at day 0 and at day 28 after the second dose. Results and caveats for the whole study, not just this receptor: The 56-69-year group was small, and its depth increase did not reach significance, likely because of low power. Participants were mostly white British and included more females than males, and it was suggested by the authors that clonal diversity may have been underestimated. After two AZD1222 doses, both the breadth and the depth of spike-specific TCRs were significantly higher than at day 0 and than in MenACWY recipients. Only a handful of AZD1222 recipients were SARS-CoV-2 seropositive at baseline, limiting conclusions about previously exposed vaccinees. Reportedly, almost half of the unique spike-specific TCRs recognized epitopes lying outside the regions that are mutated in the B.1.351 and B.1.1.7 variants. Vaccine-associated CD4 TCRs spanned the whole spike protein, with dominant responses in regions 160-218 and 743-854. Because no day 14 peak-response samples were available, repertoires were characterized only after the peak T cell response.

This receptor was obtained from an adult in good health. Recombination joined TRBV7-2 with TRBJ2-1; no D gene call is confident. Material: peripheral blood, obtained on day 0 of MenACWY control vaccination. The CDR3 region has the sequence CASSLARRNNEQFF. The nucleotide sequence is given as TGTGCCAGCAGCTTAGCCCGGAGAAACAATGAGCAGTTCTTC.